A selection of T cell receptor beta chains follows, all from one sample in a study of T cells expressing NK-cell markers. With the 5' RACE reads reprocessed, TCRdb shows one record per CDR3 protein and no DNA. The data show a few hundred thousand distinct CDR3 sequences, and the top ten clones hold about 0.4%. The material sequenced was blood T cells: a sorted CD56 or NKG2C T cell subset, CD4+ or CD8+ T cells, or bulk PBMC T cells (not recorded which). The receptors here all came from a man between 18 and 35 years old in good health. CDR3s include the opening cysteine and the closing phenylalanine or tryptophan. The order of the fields is J gene, V gene, CDR3 protein.

TRBJ1-2,TRBV5-1,CASSLARGRGQEGYTF
TRBJ1-1,TRBV12-3/TRBV12-4,CASSFGIGAFF
TRBJ2-1,TRBV20-1,CSARASSGSSNEQFF
TRBJ2-7,TRBV10-3,CAISEEQSYEQYF
TRBJ2-2,TRBV5-4,CASSFLGSGELFF
TRBJ2-5,TRBV5-6,CASRFGETQYF
TRBJ2-1,TRBV14,CASSQGADLYNEQFF
TRBJ1-6,TRBV7-3,CASSSDMDSPLHF
TRBJ2-1,TRBV12-3/TRBV12-4,CASSLGPSSYNEQFF
TRBJ2-1,TRBV3-1,CASSWGQVEQFF
TRBJ2-1,TRBV20-1,CSAELAGGIGSEQFF
TRBJ2-6,TRBV4-3,CASSQEGGAGANVLTF
TRBJ2-3,TRBV2,CASRDRALGTDTQYF
TRBJ1-1,TRBV20-1,CSAARAGANTEAFF
TRBJ1-1,TRBV3-1,CASSPLRRDLKAFF
TRBJ2-2,TRBV2,CASKKRIREIGELFF
TRBJ1-5,TRBV6-6,CASSYSRTGEYSNQPQHF
TRBJ2-6,TRBV5-1,CASSSRGRISGANVLTF
TRBJ2-7,TRBV12-3/TRBV12-4,CASSGVKAYEQYF
TRBJ1-1,TRBV12-3/TRBV12-4,CASSLGTAQGEAFF
TRBJ2-1,TRBV7-9,CATRDVYNEQFF
TRBJ2-2,TRBV4-2,CASSQVRDRGTGELFF
TRBJ1-5,TRBV30,CAWSVLGGLANQPQHF
TRBJ1-1,TRBV7-9,CASSLGQMNTEAFF
TRBJ1-1,TRBV4-2,CASSKGGGNPEAFF
TRBJ2-5,TRBV20-1,CSAPETVQETQYF
TRBJ2-5,TRBV27,CASSPPGVTLLQETQYF
TRBJ2-2,TRBV6-1,CASSEFEGGSNTGELFF
TRBJ1-5,TRBV20-1,CSASIGGNQPQHF
TRBJ2-3,TRBV5-4,CATRRRREGADTQYF
TRBJ2-3,TRBV5-1,CASSLALGAADTQYF
TRBJ1-1,TRBV6-2/TRBV6-3,CASSRGYTEAFF
TRBJ2-3,TRBV20-1,CSASRAGKADTQYF
TRBJ1-2,TRBV11-2,CASSLGQSTYGYTF
TRBJ2-2,TRBV7-2,CASSPYSGGSGGELFF
TRBJ2-5,TRBV6-6,CASGPQLETQYF
TRBJ1-1,TRBV12-3/TRBV12-4,CASTNFPAFRNTEAFF
TRBJ1-3,TRBV6-6,CASRRDSGNTIYF
TRBJ2-5,TRBV20-1,CSAPSPGTGPQYF
TRBJ2-1,TRBV12-3/TRBV12-4,CASSVVSGRGEQFF
TRBJ1-2,TRBV7-2,CASSFVGQGVYGYTF
TRBJ2-5,TRBV6-1,CASSLMQREEETQYF
TRBJ2-5,TRBV6-5,CASSYTELAKETQYF
TRBJ2-7,TRBV20-1,CSASWGREGYYEQYF
TRBJ2-1,TRBV24-1,CATTRAKTGEQFF
TRBJ1-1,TRBV6-2/TRBV6-3,CASSHATGMNTEAFF
TRBJ2-7,TRBV10-3,CAISRTGTSYEQYF
TRBJ2-2,TRBV12-3/TRBV12-4,CASSPTDVGQNTGELFF
TRBJ1-5,TRBV24-1,CATSDAAYSNQPQHF
TRBJ1-1,TRBV20-1,CSAFNLRDSNTEAFF
TRBJ1-1,TRBV9,CASSPLSMAFF
TRBJ2-2,TRBV24-1,CATSRTGTGELFF
TRBJ1-3,TRBV7-9,CASSPREGPGNTIYF
TRBJ2-3,TRBV5-1,CASSVGLAGPVDTQYF
TRBJ2-2,TRBV5-1,CASSYTAHGANTGELFF